Included here is one TCR beta chain sequence, with context. As yet, its antigen is unknown. This specimen comes from a study of cytomegalovirus exposure and HLA in healthy donors. Study conclusions and caveats: Accurate HLA-A and HLA-B prediction from TCR beta sequences was reported for most subjects. Analysis was performed later, and it showed HLA-associated TCR beta chains to be more clonally expanded than equally common others. Reported performance of the classifier showed diagnosis of cytomegalovirus status with high specificity and sensitivity. A previous analysis found most TCR beta V segments productive roughly 87% or roughly 30% of the time.

The CDR3 totals 16 residues. Germline V lookup: CDR1 LNHDA, CDR2 SQIVND (reference sequence). Germline trimming cut 4 bases from V and 4 bases from J; bases unmatched to any gene: 9. The PCR employed 60 Vbeta primers together with 13 Jbeta primers. Libraries were prepared by immunoSEQ multiplex PCR; TCRdb keeps only in-frame clonotypes and omits some of them. The repertoire holds tens of thousands of clones, with 81% as singletons. This clonotype was sampled from a girl between 2 and 10 years old in good health and CMV-seropositive. Sequencing was done on a sample of PBMCs. The gene calls are TRBV19 and TRBJ2-3; TRBD2 agrees at 9 bases. The CDR3 reads CASSSPASGEPDTQYF. In DNA form, the CDR3 reads TGTGCCAGTAGTAGCCCGGCTAGCGGGGAGCCAGATACGCAGTATTTT.